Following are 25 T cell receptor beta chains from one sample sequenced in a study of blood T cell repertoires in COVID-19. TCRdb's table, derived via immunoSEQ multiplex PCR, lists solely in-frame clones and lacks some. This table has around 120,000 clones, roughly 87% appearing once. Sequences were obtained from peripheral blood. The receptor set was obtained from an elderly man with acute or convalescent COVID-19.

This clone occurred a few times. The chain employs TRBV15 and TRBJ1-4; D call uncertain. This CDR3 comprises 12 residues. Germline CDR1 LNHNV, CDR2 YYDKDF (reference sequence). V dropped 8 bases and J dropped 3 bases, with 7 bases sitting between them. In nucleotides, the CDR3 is TGTGCCACCGCACAGCCTAATGAAAAACTGTTTTTT. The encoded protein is CATAQPNEKLFF.

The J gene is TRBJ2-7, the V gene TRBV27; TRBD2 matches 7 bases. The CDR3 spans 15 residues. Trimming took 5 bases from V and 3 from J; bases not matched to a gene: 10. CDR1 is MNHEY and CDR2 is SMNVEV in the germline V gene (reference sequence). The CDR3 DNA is TGTGCCAGCAGTACCCTCCTGGGGGGGGTCTACGAGCAGTACTTC. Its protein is CASSTLLGGVYEQYF.

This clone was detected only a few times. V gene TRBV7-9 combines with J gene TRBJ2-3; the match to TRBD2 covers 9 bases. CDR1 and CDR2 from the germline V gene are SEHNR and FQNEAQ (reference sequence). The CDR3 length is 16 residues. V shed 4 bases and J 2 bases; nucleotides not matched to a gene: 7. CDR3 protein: CASSSQTSGNTDTQYF. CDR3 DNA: TGTGCCAGCAGCTCGCAGACTAGCGGCAACACAGATACGCAGTATTTT.

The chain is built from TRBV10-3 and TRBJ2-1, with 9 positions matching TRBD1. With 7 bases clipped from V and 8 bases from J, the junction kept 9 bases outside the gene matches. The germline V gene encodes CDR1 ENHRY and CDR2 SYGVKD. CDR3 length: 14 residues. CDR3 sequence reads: CAIKPGQGGDEQFF. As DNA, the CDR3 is TGTGCCATCAAGCCGGGACAGGGTGGGGATGAGCAGTTCTTC.

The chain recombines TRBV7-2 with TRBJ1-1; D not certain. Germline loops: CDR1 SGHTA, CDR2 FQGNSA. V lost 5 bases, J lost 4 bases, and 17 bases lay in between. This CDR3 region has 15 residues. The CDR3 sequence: CASSLPVGGFTEAFF. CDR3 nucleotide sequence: TGTGCCAGCAGCCTCCCTGTGGGCGGGTTCACTGAAGCTTTCTTT.

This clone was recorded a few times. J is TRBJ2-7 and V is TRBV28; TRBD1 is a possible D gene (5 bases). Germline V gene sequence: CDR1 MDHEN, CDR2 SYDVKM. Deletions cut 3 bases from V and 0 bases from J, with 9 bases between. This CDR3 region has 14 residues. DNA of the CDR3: TGTGCCAGCAGTTTTTGGACAAACTCCTACGAGCAGTACTTC. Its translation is CASSFWTNSYEQYF.

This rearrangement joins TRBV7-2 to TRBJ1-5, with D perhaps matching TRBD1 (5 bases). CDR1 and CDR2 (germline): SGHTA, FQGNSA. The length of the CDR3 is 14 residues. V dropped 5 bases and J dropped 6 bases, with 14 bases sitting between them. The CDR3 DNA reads TGTGCCAGCAGCCAAAGGTCGGGGGTTCAGCCCCAGCATTTT. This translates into CASSQRSGVQPQHF.

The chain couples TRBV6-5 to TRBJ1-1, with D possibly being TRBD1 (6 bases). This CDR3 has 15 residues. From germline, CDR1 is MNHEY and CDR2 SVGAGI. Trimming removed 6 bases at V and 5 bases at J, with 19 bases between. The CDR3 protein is CASSPQGLGKTEAFF. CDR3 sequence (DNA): TGTGCCAGCAGCCCCCAGGGGCTGGGGAAGACTGAAGCTTTCTTT.

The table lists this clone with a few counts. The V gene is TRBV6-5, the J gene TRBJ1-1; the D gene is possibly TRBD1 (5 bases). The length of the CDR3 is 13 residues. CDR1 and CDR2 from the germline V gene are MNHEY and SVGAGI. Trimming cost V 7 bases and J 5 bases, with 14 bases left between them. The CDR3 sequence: CASTLGGRTEAFF. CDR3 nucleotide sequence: TGTGCCAGCACTCTGGGGGGTCGAACTGAAGCTTTCTTT.

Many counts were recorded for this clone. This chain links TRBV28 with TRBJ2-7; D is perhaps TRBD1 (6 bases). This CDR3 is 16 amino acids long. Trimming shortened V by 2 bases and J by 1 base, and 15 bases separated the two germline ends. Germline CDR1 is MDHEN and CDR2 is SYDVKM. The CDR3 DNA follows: TGTGCCAGCAGTTTACATTTAGGGACATTATCCTACGAGCAGTACTTC. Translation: CASSLHLGTLSYEQYF.

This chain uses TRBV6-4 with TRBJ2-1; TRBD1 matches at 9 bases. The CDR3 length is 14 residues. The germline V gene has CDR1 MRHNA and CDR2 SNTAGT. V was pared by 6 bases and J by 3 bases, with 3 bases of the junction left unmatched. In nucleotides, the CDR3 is TGTGCCAGCAGCCCGGGACAGGGCTACAATGAGCAGTTCTTC. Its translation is CASSPGQGYNEQFF.

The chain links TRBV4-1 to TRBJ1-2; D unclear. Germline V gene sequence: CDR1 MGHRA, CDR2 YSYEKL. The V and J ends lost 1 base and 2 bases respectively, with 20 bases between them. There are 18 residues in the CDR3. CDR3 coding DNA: TGCGCCAGCAGCCAAGGTGACTACAGTTCAGATCCAAACTATGGCTACACCTTC. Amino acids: CASSQGDYSSDPNYGYTF.

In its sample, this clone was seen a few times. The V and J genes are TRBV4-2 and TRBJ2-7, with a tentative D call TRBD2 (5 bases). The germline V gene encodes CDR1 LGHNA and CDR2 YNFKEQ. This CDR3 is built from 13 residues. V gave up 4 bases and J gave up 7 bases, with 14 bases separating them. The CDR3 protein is CASSRGREMEQYF. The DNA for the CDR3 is TGTGCCAGCAGCCGAGGAAGGGAGATGGAGCAGTACTTC.

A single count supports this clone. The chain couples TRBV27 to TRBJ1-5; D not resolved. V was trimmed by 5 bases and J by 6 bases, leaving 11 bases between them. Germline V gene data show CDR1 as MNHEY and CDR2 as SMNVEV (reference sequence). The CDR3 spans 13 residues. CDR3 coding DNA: TGTGCCAGCAGTCCCACGGGGTCTCAGCCCCAGCATTTT. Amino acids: CASSPTGSQPQHF.

The CDR3 region is CASSLSGTVANYGYTF. The DNA for the CDR3 is TGCGCCAGCAGCTTGTCAGGAACAGTAGCTAACTATGGCTACACCTTC. J is TRBJ1-2 and V is TRBV5-1; D not resolved. There are 16 residues in the CDR3. Germline loops: CDR1 SGHRS, CDR2 YFSETQ. The V and J ends lost 1 base and 0 bases respectively, with 13 bases between them. Supplemented by reference TRBV5-1 and TRBJ1-2, the full variable domain reads KAGVTQTPRYLIKTRGQQVTLSCSPISGHRSVSWYQQTPGQGLQFLFEYFSETQRNKGNFPGRFSGRQFSNSRSEMNVSTLELGDSALYLCASSLSGTVANYGYTFGSGTRLTVV.

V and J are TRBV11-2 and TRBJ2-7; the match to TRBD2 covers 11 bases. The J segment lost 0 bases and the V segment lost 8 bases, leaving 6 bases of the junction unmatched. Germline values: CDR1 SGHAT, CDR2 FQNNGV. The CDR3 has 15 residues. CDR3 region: CASERGTSGSYEQYF. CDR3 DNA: TGTGCCAGCGAGCGCGGGACTAGCGGCTCCTACGAGCAGTACTTC.

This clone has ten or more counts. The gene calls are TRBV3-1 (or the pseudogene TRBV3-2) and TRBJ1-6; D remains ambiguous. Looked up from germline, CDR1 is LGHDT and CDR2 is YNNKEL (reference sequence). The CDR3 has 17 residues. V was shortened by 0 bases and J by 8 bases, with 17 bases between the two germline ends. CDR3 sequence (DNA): TGTGCCAGCAGCCAAGAATGGCAATCGGTTGGAGATTCACCCCTCCACTTT. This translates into CASSQEWQSVGDSPLHF.

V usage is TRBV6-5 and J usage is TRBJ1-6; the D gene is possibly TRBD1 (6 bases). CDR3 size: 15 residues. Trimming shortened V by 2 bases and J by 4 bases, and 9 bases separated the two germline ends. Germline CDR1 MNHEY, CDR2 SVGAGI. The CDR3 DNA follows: TGTGCCAGCAGTTACCAACAGGGATATAATTCACCCCTCCACTTT. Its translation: CASSYQQGYNSPLHF.

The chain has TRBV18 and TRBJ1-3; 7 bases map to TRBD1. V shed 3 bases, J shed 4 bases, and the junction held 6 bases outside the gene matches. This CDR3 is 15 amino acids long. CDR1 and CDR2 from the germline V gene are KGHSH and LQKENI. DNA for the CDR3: TGTGCCAGCTCACCCGGACAGGAGAGAGGAAACACCATATATTTT. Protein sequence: CASSPGQERGNTIYF.

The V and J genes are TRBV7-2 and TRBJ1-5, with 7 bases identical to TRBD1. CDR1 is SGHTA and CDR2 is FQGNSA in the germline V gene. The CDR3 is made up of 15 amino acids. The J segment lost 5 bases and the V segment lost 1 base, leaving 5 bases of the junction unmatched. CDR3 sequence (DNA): TGTGCCAGCAGCTTAGTAGGGGGCCCCGATCAGCCCCAGCATTTT. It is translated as CASSLVGGPDQPQHF. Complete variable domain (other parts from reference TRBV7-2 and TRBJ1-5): GAGVSQSPSNKVTEKGKDVELRCDPISGHTALYWYRQSLGQGLEFLIYFQGNSAPDKSGLPSDRFSAERTGGSVSTLTIQRTQQEDSAVYLCASSLVGGPDQPQHFGDGTRLSIL.

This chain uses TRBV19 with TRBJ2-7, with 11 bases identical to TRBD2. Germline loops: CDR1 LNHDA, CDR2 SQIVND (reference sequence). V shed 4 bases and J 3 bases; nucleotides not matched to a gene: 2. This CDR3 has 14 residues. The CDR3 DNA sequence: TGTGCCAGTAGTAGGGGACTAGCGGACTACGAGCAGTACTTC. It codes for CASSRGLADYEQYF.

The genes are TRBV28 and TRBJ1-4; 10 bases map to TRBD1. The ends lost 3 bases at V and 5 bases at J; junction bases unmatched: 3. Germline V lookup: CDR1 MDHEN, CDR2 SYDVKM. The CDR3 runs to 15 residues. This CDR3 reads CASSFPGQGNEKLFF. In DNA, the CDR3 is TGTGCCAGCAGTTTTCCGGGACAGGGGAATGAAAAACTGTTTTTT.

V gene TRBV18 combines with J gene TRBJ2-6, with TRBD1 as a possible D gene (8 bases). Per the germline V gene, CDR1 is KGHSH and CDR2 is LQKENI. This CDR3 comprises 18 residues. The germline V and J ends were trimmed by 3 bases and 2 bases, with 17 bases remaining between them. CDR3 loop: CASSPRTGRETGANVLTF. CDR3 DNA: TGTGCCAGCTCACCGCGGACAGGGAGGGAGACTGGGGCCAACGTCCTGACTTTC.

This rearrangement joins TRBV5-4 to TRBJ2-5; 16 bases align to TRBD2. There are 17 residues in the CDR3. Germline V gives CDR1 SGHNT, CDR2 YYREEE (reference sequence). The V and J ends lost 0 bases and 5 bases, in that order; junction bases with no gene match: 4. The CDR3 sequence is CASSLGGLAGGPETQYF. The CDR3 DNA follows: TGTGCCAGCAGCTTGGGGGGACTAGCGGGAGGGCCGGAGACCCAGTACTTC.

Here the CDR3 reads CASSPPGDTQYF. In nucleotides, the CDR3 is TGTGCCAGCAGCCCCCCCGGGGATACGCAGTATTTT. J is TRBJ2-3 and V is TRBV11-1; D unclear. CDR1 SGHAT and CDR2 FQDESV come from the germline V gene (reference sequence). The germline V and J ends were trimmed by 5 bases and 6 bases, with 9 bases remaining between them. This CDR3 has 12 residues.